What follows are 12 T cell receptor beta chains derived from one specimen sequenced in a study of T cells in women clearing cervical HPV infection. Profiled with immunoSEQ multiplex PCR; TCRdb holds only in-frame clones, not every one. Its table records around 30,000 clones. What was sequenced was blood buffy coat. The receptors derive from a woman between 18 and 70 years old with a cervical HPV16 infection that either progressed to CIN3+ or cleared (not recorded which).

Notes on this clone: The CDR3 end lies 3 residues beyond the end of the read and is filled in from the germline J gene. The chain uses TRBV19 and TRBJ1-5, with 8 bases lining up with TRBD1. CDR3 length equals 17 residues. Trimming removed 0 bases from V and 0 bases from J; junction bases left unmatched: 4. The germline CDR1 and CDR2 sequences are LNHDA and SQIVND (reference sequence). CDR3 sequence reads: CASSIDSGGPSNQPQHF. CDR3 bases read: TGTGCCAGTAGTATAGATTCAGGGGGCCCTAGCAATCAGCCC.

Remarks on this clone: The read falls 3 residues short of the CDR3 end, and the missing part is taken from the germline J gene. The V call is TRBV18, the J call TRBJ1-6; D not certain. CDR1 is KGHSH and CDR2 is LQKENI in the germline V gene. The CDR3 totals 16 residues. V lost 3 bases and J 5 bases, leaving 14 bases between the germline ends. The CDR3 sequence: CASSPNSGVDNSPLHF. Partial CDR3 DNA: TGTGCCAGCTCACCGAATTCCGGGGTGGATAATTCACCC.

About this clone: Coverage ceases 3 residues before the CDR3 finishes, and the germline J gene fills in the end. J is TRBJ2-1 and V is TRBV23-1; D is possibly TRBD2 (5 bases). TRBV23-1 is classed as an ORF, of uncertain function. V dropped 1 base and J dropped 4 bases, with 8 bases sitting between them. The CDR3 is made up of 14 amino acids. The part of the CDR3 DNA that was read is TGCGCCAGCAGTCAATTGGGCGGGTACAATGAG. This codes for CASSQLGGYNE. The whole CDR3 sequence reads CASSQLGGYNEQFF.

With respect to this clone: The observed sequence ends 3 residues before the CDR3 terminus, with the missing tail filled in from the germline J gene. This sequence joins TRBV20-1 and TRBJ1-3; D not resolved. The CDR3 spans 11 residues. The V gene lost 7 bases and the J gene lost 1 base, with 5 bases spanning the gap. The V gene's germline CDR1 is DFQATT and CDR2 SNEGSKA (reference sequence). The covered CDR3 bases are TGCAGTGTTATTTCTGGAAACACC. Amino acids: CSVISGNT. The entire CDR3 sequence reads CSVISGNTIYF.

As regards this clone: The sequenced fragment ends 3 residues before the CDR3 boundary, so the rest is inferred from the germline J gene. The J gene is TRBJ1-5, the V gene TRBV19; D is uncertain. The CDR3 contains 13 residues. Germline CDR1 reads LNHDA; CDR2 reads SQIVND (reference sequence). The V and J ends lost 9 bases and 0 bases respectively, with 9 bases between them. The sequenced part of the CDR3 DNA is TGTGCCAGCCAGGACTTTAGCAATCAGCCC. The encoded protein is CASQDFSNQP. The whole CDR3 reads CASQDFSNQPQHF.

A remark on this clone: The read ends 3 residues early relative to the CDR3; the germline J gene fills the gap. The genes are TRBV20-1 and TRBJ2-3; TRBD2 aligns across 9 bases. Germline values: CDR1 DFQATT, CDR2 SNEGSKA (reference sequence). V gave up 2 bases and J gave up 2 bases; unmatched junction bases: 5. This CDR3 region has 15 residues. The CDR3 DNA, read in part, is TGCAGTGCTAGATATAGCGGGGGAATCACAGATACG. It translates to CSARYSGGITDT. From start to end, the CDR3 is CSARYSGGITDTQYF.

A word on this clone: The CDR3 end is not reached by the read, which stops 3 residues before it; the germline J gene fills it in. The V and J genes are TRBV18 and TRBJ2-1, with no clear D. Trimming cost V 3 bases and J 9 bases, with 9 bases left between them. CDR1 is KGHSH and CDR2 is LQKENI in the germline V gene. This CDR3 has 12 amino acids. CDR3 bases read: TGTGCCAGCTCACCGTATCAAGGTGAG. The encoded protein is CASSPYQGE. The CDR3 in full is CASSPYQGEQFF.

The covered CDR3 bases are TGTGCCAGCAGCTCCGCCCAGGGGAATGTC. Residues: CASSSAQGNV. The whole CDR3 is CASSSAQGNVAFF. J is TRBJ1-1 and V is TRBV11-2; D perhaps matches TRBD1 (6 bases). The sequenced fragment ends 3 residues before the CDR3 boundary, so the rest is inferred from the germline J gene. Germline V gene sequence: CDR1 SGHAT, CDR2 FQNNGV. CDR3 length: 13 amino acids.

As concerns this clone: The CDR3 goes on 3 residues after the read ends, and that part is filled in from the germline J gene. The chain has TRBV11-3 and TRBJ2-3, with D unclear. Germline loops: CDR1 SGHNT, CDR2 YENEEA. V dropped 2 bases and J dropped 5 bases, with 8 bases sitting between them. The length of the CDR3 is 13 residues. CDR3 DNA, as far as it was read: TGTGCCAGCAGCTTAAACTCAGGAGATACG. Its protein is CASSLNSGDT. The full CDR3 protein reads CASSLNSGDTQYF.

On this clone itself: The CDR3 extends 3 residues past the end of the read, so its final part is completed from the germline J gene. The chain has TRBV7-9 and TRBJ1-1; D ambiguous. The CDR3 contains 14 residues. The V end was cut by 1 base, the J end by 5 bases, with 11 bases between. Germline loops: CDR1 SEHNR, CDR2 FQNEAQ (reference sequence). The CDR3 DNA, read in part, is TGTGCCAGCAGCTTAGGTGGGAGGACTACTGAA. It yields the protein CASSLGGRTTE. The whole CDR3 protein is CASSLGGRTTEAFF.

CDR3 amino acids: CASSEDGGTVSYEQYF. The CDR3 bases that were read are TGTGCCAGCAGTGAAGATGGTGGGACAGTCTCCTACGAG. The chain has TRBV2 and TRBJ2-7, with 7 positions matching TRBD1. Read data end 3 residues before the CDR3 end; the end is taken from the germline J gene. The trim removed 1 base at V and 0 bases at J, leaving 6 bases unmatched. The CDR3 contains 16 residues. Germline CDR1 SNHLY, CDR2 FYNNEI.

As for this clone: Relative to the germline gene, one junction end is altered; a read error may explain this. The DNA ends 3 residues before the CDR3 does, and the rest of the CDR3 is filled in from the germline J gene. The chain couples TRBV19 to TRBJ1-5; D call uncertain. This CDR3 spans 16 amino acids. Germline lookup yields CDR1 LNHDA and CDR2 SQIVND (reference sequence). The CDR3 spells CVSSMRTAISNQPQHF. The sequenced part of the CDR3 DNA is TGTGTCAGTAGTATGAGAACAGCTATTAGCAATCAGCCC.